The 10 T cell receptor beta chains listed next were all sequenced from one sample in a study of technical replicates of blood from several donors. Sequencing was performed with immunoSEQ multiplex PCR; in TCRdb, only in-frame clones are kept and a portion is missing. The sample holds more than 90,000 clones, 95% seen once. Sequenced sample: T cells isolated from PBMCs. These receptors all come from a human donor in good health.

The chain is built from TRBV5-6 and TRBJ1-2; 7 bases are a match to TRBD1. V trimming: 3 bases; J trimming: 5 bases; junction bases outside the gene matches: 4. The CDR3 has 13 residues. Germline-derived CDR1 and CDR2 are SGHDT and YYEEEE. CDR3 sequence: CASSSGQRYGYTF. CDR3 nucleotides: TGTGCCAGCAGCTCGGGACAGCGGTATGGCTACACCTTC.

This clone was observed once. This chain links TRBV7-3 with TRBJ1-6, with D possibly TRBD1 on 6 matching bases. CDR3 length equals 15 residues. V gave up 5 bases and J gave up 6 bases, with 14 bases separating them. CDR1 and CDR2 from the germline V gene are SGHTA and FQGTGA. CDR3 in DNA: TGTGCCAGCAGCCCAGGGTCAGGGGTTAATTCACCCCTCCACTTT. It codes for CASSPGSGVNSPLHF.

The gene calls are TRBV9 and TRBJ1-6, with D hard to call. V shed 0 bases and J shed 6 bases, with 13 bases lying between them. The CDR3 is 16 residues long. Germline CDR1 is SGDLS and CDR2 is YYNGEE. The CDR3 reads CASSVDPGISNSPLHF. The CDR3 region has the DNA TGTGCCAGCAGCGTAGATCCGGGGATTTCTAATTCACCCCTCCACTTT. Together with reference TRBV9 and TRBJ1-6, the CDR3 gives the full variable domain: DSGVTQTPKHLITATGQRVTLRCSPRSGDLSVYWYQQSLDQGLQFLIQYYNGEERAKGNILERFSAQQFPDLHSELNLSSLELGDSALYFCASSVDPGISNSPLHFGNGTRLTVT.

V gene TRBV28 combines with J gene TRBJ1-5, with 8 bases lining up with TRBD1. This CDR3 has 16 amino acids. The ends lost 6 bases at V and 8 bases at J; junction bases unmatched: 15. The germline gives CDR1 MDHEN, CDR2 SYDVKM. The CDR3 DNA reads TGTGCCAGCAGCCTCGGGACAGGTAGGAGGTTGAAGCCCCAGCATTTT. Its protein product is CASSLGTGRRLKPQHF. Based on the CDR3 plus reference TRBV28 and TRBJ1-5, the full variable domain is DVKVTQSSRYLVKRTGEKVFLECVQDMDHENMFWYRQDPGLGLRLIYFSYDVKMKEKGDIPEGYSVSREKKERFSLILESASTNQTSMYLCASSLGTGRRLKPQHFGDGTRLSIL.

J is TRBJ2-1 and V is TRBV5-1; 10 bases are shared with TRBD2. CDR1 is SGHRS and CDR2 is YFSETQ in the germline V gene. The V segment lost 5 bases and the J segment 1 base; nucleotides outside the gene matches: 6. This CDR3 comprises 16 residues. The CDR3 region is CASSLQAGGSYNEQFF. The CDR3 DNA reads TGCGCCAGCAGTTTACAAGCGGGAGGGTCCTACAATGAGCAGTTCTTC.

V usage is TRBV9 and J usage is TRBJ1-2; 7 nucleotides line up with TRBD1. The germline gives CDR1 SGDLS, CDR2 YYNGEE. The V and J ends lost 2 bases and 0 bases, in that order; junction bases with no gene match: 4. The CDR3 is 15 residues long. As DNA, the CDR3 is TGTGCCAGCAGCGTGGGGGACAGAGCTAACTATGGCTACACCTTC. This gives the protein CASSVGDRANYGYTF.

This clone was found once. V and J are TRBV13 and TRBJ1-1, with a weak D call TRBD1 (5 bases). Trimming took off 5 bases at V and 0 bases at J, with 22 bases between the two ends. Germline V gene sequence: CDR1 PRHDT, CDR2 FYEKMQ (reference sequence). This CDR3 has 18 amino acids. The DNA for the CDR3 is TGTGCCAGCAGCCGCGGCGGGGGGTTCTATTCCCTGAACACTGAAGCTTTCTTT. Translating gives CASSRGGGFYSLNTEAFF.

The V and J genes are TRBV10-1 and TRBJ2-7; 8 positions agree with TRBD1. After removal of 10 bases from V and 3 bases from J, the junction contained 11 bases not matched to a gene. The CDR3 totals 14 residues. CDR1 is WNHNN, CDR2 SYGVQD, per germline (reference sequence). The CDR3 nucleotides read TGCGCCACCTCCCAGGGACAGGAGTACTACGAGCAGTACTTC. Translated: CATSQGQEYYEQYF.

The V and J genes are TRBV28 and TRBJ2-7; TRBD1 might be the D (7 bases). V lost 9 bases to trimming and J lost 3 bases, with 21 bases between them. Germline V lookup: CDR1 MDHEN, CDR2 SYDVKM. The CDR3 contains 15 residues. CDR3 residues: CASSGGLAGYYEQYF. CDR3 in DNA: TGTGCCAGTTCAGGGGGGCTAGCAGGCTACTACGAGCAGTACTTC.

The J gene is TRBJ2-5, the V gene TRBV4-1; D uncertain. Germline V gene data show CDR1 as MGHRA and CDR2 as YSYEKL. The length of the CDR3 is 13 residues. The V end was cut by 3 bases, the J end by 1 base, with 6 bases between. This chain's CDR3 is CASSHPGQETQYF. The CDR3 coding sequence is TGCGCCAGCAGCCACCCGGGCCAAGAGACCCAGTACTTC.